The source of this T cell receptor (beta chain) is a study of T cells in Graves' hyperthyroidism and ophthalmopathy. This clonotype was found a few times. The source material, RNA transcripts, was used to amplify TCR beta CDR3 regions. Researchers ran a first-round RT-PCR on the TCR CDR3 using the HTBI primer set. TCRdb re-analysed the multiplex PCR reads in MiXCR, keeping a single row per CDR3 protein. The sample has about 690,000 distinct CDR3 sequences, approximately 15% seen once. The CDR3 consists of 10 residues. Germline V gene data show CDR1 as SQVTM and CDR2 as ANQGSEA. Deletions cut 4 bases from V and 10 bases from J, with 8 bases between.

The receptor comes from a man aged 50 to 60 with Graves' hyperthyroidism. The chain combines TRBV29-1 with TRBJ2-1; D is unresolved. The sample was blood. In DNA, the CDR3 is TGCAGCGTTGTACAGAACGAGCAGTTCTTC. Its translation: CSVVQNEQFF.